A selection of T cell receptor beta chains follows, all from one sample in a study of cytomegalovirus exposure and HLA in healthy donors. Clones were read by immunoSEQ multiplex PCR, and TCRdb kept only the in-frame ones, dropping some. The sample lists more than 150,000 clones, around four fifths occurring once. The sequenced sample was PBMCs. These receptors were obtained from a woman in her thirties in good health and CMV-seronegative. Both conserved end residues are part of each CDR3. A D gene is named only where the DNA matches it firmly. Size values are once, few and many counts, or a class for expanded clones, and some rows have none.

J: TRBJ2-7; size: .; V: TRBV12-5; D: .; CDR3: CASGLVRQVYEQYF; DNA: TGTGCTAGTGGTTTGGTACGCCAGGTCTACGAGCAGTACTTC
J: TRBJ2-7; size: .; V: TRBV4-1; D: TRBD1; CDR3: CASSQSRGYSYEQYF; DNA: TGCGCCAGCAGCCAGAGCAGGGGGTACTCCTACGAGCAGTACTTC
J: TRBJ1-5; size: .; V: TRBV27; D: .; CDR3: CASSPGGSPQHF; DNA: TGTGCCAGCAGTCCCGGAGGCTCGCCCCAGCATTTT
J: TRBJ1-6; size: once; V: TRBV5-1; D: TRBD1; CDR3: CASSTSDRRYNSPLHF; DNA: TGCGCCAGCAGCACCTCGGACAGGAGGTATAATTCACCCCTCCACTTT
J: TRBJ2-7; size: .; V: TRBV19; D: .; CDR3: CASSIGGGSYEQYF; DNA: TGTGCCAGTAGTATAGGAGGTGGCTCCTACGAGCAGTACTTC
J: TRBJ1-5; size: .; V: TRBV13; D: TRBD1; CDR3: CASSLARGLSNQPQHF; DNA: TGTGCCAGCAGCTTAGCAAGGGGGCTTAGCAATCAGCCCCAGCATTTT
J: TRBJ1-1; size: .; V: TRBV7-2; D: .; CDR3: CASSTRKSARAFF; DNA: TGTGCCAGCAGCACGCGCAAGAGTGCCAGGGCTTTCTTT
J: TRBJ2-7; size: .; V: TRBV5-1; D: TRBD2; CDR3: CASQRGSSYEQYF; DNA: TGCGCCAGCCAGCGGGGAAGCTCCTACGAGCAGTACTTC
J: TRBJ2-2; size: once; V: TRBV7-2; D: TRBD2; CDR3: CASSFSAGGLGGELFF; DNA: TGTGCCAGCAGCTTTAGTGCGGGGGGGCTGGGCGGGGAGCTGTTTTTT
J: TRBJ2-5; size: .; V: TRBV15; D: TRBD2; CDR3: CATSREAGGVAAQYF; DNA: TGTGCCACCAGCAGAGAAGCGGGGGGGGTCGCGGCCCAGTACTTC
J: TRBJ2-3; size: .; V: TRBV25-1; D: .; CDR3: CASRGAVLRGSADTQYF; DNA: TGTGCCAGCAGGGGCGCCGTGCTGCGGGGTTCAGCAGATACGCAGTATTTT
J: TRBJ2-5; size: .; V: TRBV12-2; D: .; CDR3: CASRFLDRGRRIETQYF; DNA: TGTGCAAGTCGCTTTCTTGATAGGGGCAGAAGAATAGAGACCCAGTACTTC
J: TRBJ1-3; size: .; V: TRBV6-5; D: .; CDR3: CASTLGGTGNTIYF; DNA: TGTGCCAGCACCCTAGGAGGGACTGGAAACACCATATATTTT
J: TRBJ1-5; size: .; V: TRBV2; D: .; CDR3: CASSDTANTAQHF; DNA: TGTGCCAGCAGTGACACCGCCAATACGGCCCAGCATTTT
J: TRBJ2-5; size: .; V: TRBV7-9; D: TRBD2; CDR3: CASSSTGLASQETQYF; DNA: TGTGCCAGCAGCTCAACAGGACTAGCGAGCCAAGAGACCCAGTACTTC
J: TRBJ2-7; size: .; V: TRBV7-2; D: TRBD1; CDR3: CASSLGPGQLGFDEQYF; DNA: TGTGCCAGCAGCCTTGGGCCGGGACAGTTAGGGTTCGACGAGCAGTACTTC
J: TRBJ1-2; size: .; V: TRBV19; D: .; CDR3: CASSSEVNYGYTF; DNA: TGTGCCAGTAGTAGTGAGGTAAACTATGGCTACACCTTC
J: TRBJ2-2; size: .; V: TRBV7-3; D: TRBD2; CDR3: CASSLIGGTSGYTGELFF; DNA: TGTGCCAGCAGCTTAATCGGCGGGACTAGCGGGTACACCGGGGAGCTGTTTTTT
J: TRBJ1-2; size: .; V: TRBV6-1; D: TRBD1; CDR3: CASSEGQGAYYGYTF; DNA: TGTGCCAGCAGTGAAGGGCAGGGGGCTTACTATGGCTACACCTTC
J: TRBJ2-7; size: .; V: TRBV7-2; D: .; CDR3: CASSLEGGAAYEQYF; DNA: TGTGCCAGCAGCTTAGAGGGGGGGGCCGCCTACGAGCAGTACTTC
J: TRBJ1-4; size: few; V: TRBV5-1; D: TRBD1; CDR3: CASRKQGATDEKLFF; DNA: TGCGCCAGCAGGAAACAGGGGGCGACCGATGAAAAACTGTTTTTT
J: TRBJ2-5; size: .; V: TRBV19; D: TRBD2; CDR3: CASSINLGLAGGLKTQYF; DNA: TGTGCCAGTAGTATAAACTTAGGGCTAGCGGGGGGGCTGAAGACCCAGTACTTC
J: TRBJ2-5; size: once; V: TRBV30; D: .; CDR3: CAWSEGHLGIYQETQYF; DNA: TGTGCCTGGAGTGAAGGACACCTGGGGATTTACCAAGAGACCCAGTACTTC
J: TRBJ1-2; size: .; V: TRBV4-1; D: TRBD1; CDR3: CASSHQRGGTLINYGYTF; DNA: TGCGCCAGCAGCCACCAGAGAGGGGGCACCTTAATTAACTATGGCTACACCTTC
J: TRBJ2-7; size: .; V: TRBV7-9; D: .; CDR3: CASSLGTYRAPTYEQYF; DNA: TGTGCCAGCAGCTTAGGGACCTACAGGGCTCCCACCTACGAGCAGTACTTC
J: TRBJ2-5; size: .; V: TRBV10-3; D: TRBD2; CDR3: CAISDYTAGGGETQYF; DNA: TGTGCCATCAGTGACTATACCGCGGGGGGCGGTGAGACCCAGTACTTC
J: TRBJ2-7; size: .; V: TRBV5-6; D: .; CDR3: CASSLSQGKYF; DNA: TGTGCCAGCAGCTTGTCCCAGGGGAAGTACTTC
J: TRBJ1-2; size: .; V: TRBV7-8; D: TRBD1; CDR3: CASSLPGQGGGYTF; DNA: TGTGCCAGCAGCTTGCCTGGACAGGGAGGAGGCTACACCTTC
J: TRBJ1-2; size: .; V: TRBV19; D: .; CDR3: CASKVDGAEYYGYTF; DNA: TGTGCCAGTAAGGTTGATGGGGCAGAATACTATGGCTACACCTTC
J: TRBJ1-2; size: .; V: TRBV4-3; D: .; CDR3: CASSQEWGPNYGYTF; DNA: TGCGCCAGCAGCCAAGAATGGGGGCCCAACTATGGCTACACCTTC
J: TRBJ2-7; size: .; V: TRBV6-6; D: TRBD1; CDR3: CASSHRDRPSYEQYF; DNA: TGTGCCAGCAGCCACCGGGACAGACCATCTTACGAGCAGTACTTC
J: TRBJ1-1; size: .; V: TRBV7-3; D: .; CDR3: CASSYRNTEAFF; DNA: TGTGCCAGCAGCTATCGGAACACTGAAGCTTTCTTT
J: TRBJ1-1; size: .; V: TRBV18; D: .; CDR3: CASSPSGETEAFF; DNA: TGTGCCAGCTCACCCTCAGGGGAAACTGAAGCTTTCTTT
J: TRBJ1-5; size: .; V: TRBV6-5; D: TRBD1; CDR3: CASRHDRDQPQHF; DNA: TGTGCCAGCAGGCATGACAGGGATCAGCCCCAGCATTTT
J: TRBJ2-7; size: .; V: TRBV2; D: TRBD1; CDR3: CASSGGQGYYEQYF; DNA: TGTGCCAGCAGCGGGGGACAGGGTTACTACGAGCAGTACTTC
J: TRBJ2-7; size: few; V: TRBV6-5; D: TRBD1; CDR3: CASRRDRGKSEQYF; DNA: TGTGCCAGCAGACGAGACAGGGGGAAATCCGAGCAGTACTTC
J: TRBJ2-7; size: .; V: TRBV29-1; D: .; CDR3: CSVVTTEQYF; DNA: TGCAGCGTTGTGACAACCGAGCAGTACTTC
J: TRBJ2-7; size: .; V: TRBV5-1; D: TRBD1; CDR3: CASSWTGESYEQYF; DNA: TGCGCCAGCAGCTGGACAGGGGAATCCTACGAGCAGTACTTC
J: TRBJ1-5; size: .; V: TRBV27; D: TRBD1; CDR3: CASRRRLGQGNQPQHF; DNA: TGTGCCAGCCGACGGCGGTTGGGACAGGGCAATCAGCCCCAGCATTTT
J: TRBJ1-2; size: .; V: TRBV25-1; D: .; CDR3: CASRGRAGANYGYTF; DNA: TGTGCCAGCAGGGGCCGAGCGGGGGCTAACTATGGCTACACCTTC
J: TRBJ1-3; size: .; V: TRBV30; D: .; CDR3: CAWSGRVGNTIYF; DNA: TGTGCCTGGAGTGGTCGGGTTGGAAACACCATATATTTT
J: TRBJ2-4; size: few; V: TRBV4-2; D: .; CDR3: CASTLDSTKNIQYF; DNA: TGTGCCAGCACCCTGGACAGTACCAAAAACATTCAGTACTTC
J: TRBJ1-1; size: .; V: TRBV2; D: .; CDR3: CASSGDTNTEAFF; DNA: TGTGCCAGCAGTGGTGACACGAACACTGAAGCTTTCTTT
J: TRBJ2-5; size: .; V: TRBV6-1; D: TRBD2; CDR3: CASSALTSGGQETQYF; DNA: TGTGCCAGCAGTGCCCTGACTAGCGGGGGACAAGAGACCCAGTACTTC
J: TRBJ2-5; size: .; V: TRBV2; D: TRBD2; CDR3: CASSTQLAGDILGTQYF; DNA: TGTGCCAGCAGCACCCAATTAGCGGGGGATATTCTGGGGACCCAGTACTTC
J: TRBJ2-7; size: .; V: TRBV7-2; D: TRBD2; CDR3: CGTSGQYEQYF; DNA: TGTGGGACTAGCGGGCAATACGAGCAGTACTTC